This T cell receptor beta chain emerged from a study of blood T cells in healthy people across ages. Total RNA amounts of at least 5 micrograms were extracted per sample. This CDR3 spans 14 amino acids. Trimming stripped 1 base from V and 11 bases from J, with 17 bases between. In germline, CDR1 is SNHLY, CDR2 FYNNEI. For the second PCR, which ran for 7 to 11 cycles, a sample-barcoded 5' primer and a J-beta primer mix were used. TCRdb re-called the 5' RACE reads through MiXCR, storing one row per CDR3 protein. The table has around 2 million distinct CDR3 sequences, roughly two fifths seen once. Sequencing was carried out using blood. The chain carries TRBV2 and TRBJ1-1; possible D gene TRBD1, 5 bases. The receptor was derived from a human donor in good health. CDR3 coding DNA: TGTGCCAGCAGTGAAGGCGAGGGGTTGGTCTTCGCTTTCTTT. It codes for CASSEGEGLVFAFF.